This T cell receptor beta chain was captured in a study of T-cell memory formation after mild COVID-19. Germline lookup yields CDR1 DFQATT and CDR2 SNEGSKA (reference sequence). This CDR3 region has 15 residues. Trimming at V came to 7 bases and at J to 6 bases, leaving 11 bases not matched to a gene. Notes on this clonotype: Its specificity is unknown.

After 5'RACE with constant-segment primers, TCR alpha and TCR beta cDNA libraries carrying sample barcodes and UMIs were obtained. TCRdb itself ran the 5' RACE reads through MiXCR, one entry per CDR3 protein. Altogether roughly 450,000 distinct CDR3 sequences are present, 15% to 20% being singletons, with the ten largest covering about 12%. Study-wide points: Confirmation was lacking for SARS-CoV-2 specificity of second-wave clones that peaked on day 37. Those CD4+ clones that contracted were mainly in CM and EM (CD8+ ones in EMRA).

The TCR was taken from an adult woman who had mild COVID-19 (a few samples of this study predate the infection). Cell type and time point are not known. Sequenced: PBMCs or a T cell subset sorted from them (not recorded which). This rearrangement joins TRBV20-1 to TRBJ2-2, with 10 positions matching TRBD2. CDR3: CSGLGAGGPAGELFF. CDR3 nucleotides: TGCAGTGGTTTGGGAGCGGGGGGGCCCGCCGGGGAGCTGTTTTTT.